A single sample gave rise to the 6 T cell receptor beta chains below, sequenced in a study of control samples from healthy donors and cancer patients. Here immunoSEQ multiplex PCR was the method, and the copy in TCRdb shows in-frame clones only, minus some. Altogether about 170,000 clones are present, roughly 91% being singletons, with the ten largest covering about 1.6%. Source material: blood. These receptors all stem from a woman younger than 45 in good health.

This clone was counted once. The rearrangement uses TRBV19 and TRBJ2-7; unclear D gene. CDR3 length equals 14 residues. The germline V and J ends were trimmed by 3 bases and 0 bases, with 9 bases remaining between them. Germline CDR1 and CDR2: LNHDA and SQIVND (reference sequence). The CDR3 is CASSISKGSYEQYF. CDR3 nucleotide sequence: TGTGCCAGTAGTATCTCGAAGGGCTCCTACGAGCAGTACTTC. The full variable domain, rest sourced from reference TRBV19 and TRBJ2-7, is DGGITQSPKYLFRKEGQNVTLSCEQNLNHDAMYWYRQDPGQGLRLIYYSQIVNDFQKGDIAEGYSVSREKKESFPLTVTSAQKNPTAFYLCASSISKGSYEQYFGPGTRLTVT.

The CDR3 loop reads CASSISGRVHYGYTF. The CDR3 region has the DNA TGTGCCAGTAGTATTTCTGGCAGGGTCCACTATGGCTACACCTTC. The chain carries TRBV19 and TRBJ1-2; TRBD1 might be the D (5 bases). Germline V lookup: CDR1 LNHDA, CDR2 SQIVND (reference sequence). With 3 bases removed from V and 3 bases from J, the gap between germline ends came to 14 bases. The CDR3 has 15 amino acids.

Worth noting for this clone: Other DNA sequences in the sample encode the same CDR3. J is TRBJ1-5 and V is TRBV28, with D tentatively TRBD1 (5 bases). V gave up 6 bases and J gave up 0 bases, with 6 bases separating them. CDR1 is MDHEN, CDR2 SYDVKM, per germline. This CDR3 has 13 residues. The CDR3 DNA is TGTGCCAGCAGCAGGGATAGCAATCAGCCCCAGCATTTT. This translates into CASSRDSNQPQHF.

This clone is a singleton in its sample. V and J are TRBV7-2 and TRBJ2-2; D gene ambiguous. This CDR3 region has 12 residues. CDR1 and CDR2 from the germline V gene are SGHTA and FQGNSA. Trimming pared 1 base from V and 7 bases from J, leaving 4 bases between. This chain's CDR3 is CASSLGYGELFF. CDR3 nucleotide sequence: TGTGCCAGCAGCTTAGGGTACGGGGAGCTGTTTTTT.

The CDR3 reads CASSSDRNTEAFF. CDR3 nucleotide sequence: TGTGCCAGCAGCTCCGACAGGAACACTGAAGCTTTCTTT. The chain links TRBV7-3 to TRBJ1-1; TRBD1 is a possible D gene (5 bases). Germline values: CDR1 SGHTA, CDR2 FQGTGA. This CDR3 has 13 amino acids. The V gene lost 4 bases and the J gene lost 1 base, with 7 bases spanning the gap.

This chain links TRBV30 with TRBJ1-1; D gene unclear. The CDR3 runs to 13 residues. Germline CDR1 GTSNPN, CDR2 SVGIG (reference sequence). V was cut by 0 bases and J by 1 base, with 6 bases left in between. The CDR3 DNA reads as TGTGCCTGGAGTGTGACGGAGAACACTGAAGCTTTCTTT. The encoded protein is CAWSVTENTEAFF.